These 2 T cell receptor beta chains came from one sample sequenced in a study of T cell responses to AZD1222 COVID-19 vaccine. Only in-frame clones appear in the TCRdb table, and some are missing; sequencing was by immunoSEQ multiplex PCR. The sample consists of more than 150,000 clones, 75% to 95% of them appearing once. This specimen consisted of peripheral blood, obtained on day 0 of AZD1222 vaccination. These receptor sequences come from an adult in good health.

The count of this clone is one. The chain has TRBV5-4 and TRBJ2-1; 12 bases line up with TRBD2. The V segment lost 4 bases and the J segment 7 bases; nucleotides outside the gene matches: 9. CDR1 and CDR2 (germline): SGHNT, YYREEE (reference sequence). The CDR3 extends over 16 amino acids. The CDR3 reads CASSLPSGRAGNEQFF. CDR3 nucleotide sequence: TGTGCCAGCAGCCTCCCTAGCGGGAGGGCCGGGAATGAGCAGTTCTTC. Using reference TRBV5-4 and TRBJ2-1 for the parts outside the CDR3, the full variable domain is ETGVTQSPTHLIKTRGQQVTLRCSSQSGHNTVSWYQQALGQGPQFIFQYYREEENGRGNFPPRFSGLQFPNYSSELNVNALELDDSALYLCASSLPSGRAGNEQFFGPGTRLTVL.

The J gene is TRBJ2-7, the V gene TRBV4-2, with TRBD1 matching 11 bases. Germline V gene data show CDR1 as LGHNA and CDR2 as YNFKEQ. The CDR3 is 15 amino acids. V lost 3 bases, J lost 4 bases, and 5 bases stayed unmatched. CDR3 nucleotides: TGTGCCAGCAGCCAGGAAGGACAGGGGGCTTACGAGCAGTACTTC. As protein: CASSQEGQGAYEQYF.